This T cell receptor beta chain emerged from a study of blood T cells in healthy people across ages. Alongside a J-beta primer mix, a sample-barcoded 5' primer served in a second PCR lasting about 7 to 11 cycles. TCRdb reanalysed the 5' RACE reads using MiXCR and keeps one entry per CDR3 protein. The repertoire holds some 930,000 distinct CDR3 sequences, 25% to 35% seen once, with roughly a tenth in the top ten. The V segment lost 4 bases and the J segment 2 bases; nucleotides outside the gene matches: 10. CDR1 and CDR2 (germline): SGHDT, YYEEEE. The CDR3 covers 16 residues. The authors isolated at least 6.5 million PBMCs per sample. These data also formed part of another study, on T cells of mothers and their children.

The J gene is TRBJ2-7, the V gene TRBV5-6, with 9 bases fitting TRBD2. Sequenced material: blood. This receptor was taken from a middle-aged woman in good health. CDR3 region: CASSRRGGPKTYEQYF. The CDR3 bases are TGTGCCAGCAGCCGGCGGGGGGGACCTAAAACCTACGAGCAGTACTTC.